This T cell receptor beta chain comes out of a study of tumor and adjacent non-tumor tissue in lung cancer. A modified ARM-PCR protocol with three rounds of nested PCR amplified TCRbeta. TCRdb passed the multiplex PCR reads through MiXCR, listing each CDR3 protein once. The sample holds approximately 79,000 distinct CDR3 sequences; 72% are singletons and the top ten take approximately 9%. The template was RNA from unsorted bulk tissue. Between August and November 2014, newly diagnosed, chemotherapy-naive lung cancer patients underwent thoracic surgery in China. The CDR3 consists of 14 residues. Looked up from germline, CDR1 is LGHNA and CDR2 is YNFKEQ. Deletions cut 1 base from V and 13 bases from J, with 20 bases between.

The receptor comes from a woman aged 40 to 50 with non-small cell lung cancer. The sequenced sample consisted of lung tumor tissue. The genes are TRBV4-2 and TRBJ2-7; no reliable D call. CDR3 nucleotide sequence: TGTGCCAGCAGCCAAGGAGCGAGACTCCCAGACGCTTACTTC. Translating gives CASSQGARLPDAYF.